A single sample is the source of the 5 T cell receptor beta chains below, sequenced in a study of molecular identifiers for immune sequencing clone quantification. TCRdb passed the PCR reads through MiXCR, listing each CDR3 protein once. Of around 470,000 distinct CDR3 sequences in the sample, less than 30% are singletons; the top ten hold over 0.6%. Sequencing was carried out using naive CD8+ T cells from blood, with Jurkat cell RNA spiked in. Subset given: FACS-sorted CD8+CD4-CCR7+CD45RA+ naive T cells. The source is a human donor in good health. Some libraries in this study had Jurkat cell RNA spiked in.

This clonotype turned up a few times. The genes are TRBV7-9 and TRBJ2-3, with 7 bases lining up with TRBD1. Germline CDR1 and CDR2: SEHNR and FQNEAQ (reference sequence). Germline trimming cut 4 bases from V and 4 bases from J; bases unmatched to any gene: 8. This CDR3 has 15 residues. The DNA for the CDR3 is TGTGCCAGCAGCTCGACAGGGTCTGGCGCAGATACGCAGTATTTT. It yields the protein CASSSTGSGADTQYF.

This clonotype was found many times. The chain joins TRBV15 to TRBJ2-7, with D uncertain. Germline V gene lookup returns CDR1 LNHNV and CDR2 YYDKDF (reference sequence). This CDR3 is 11 amino acids long. V lost 5 bases and J lost 3, with 5 bases in between. CDR3 DNA: TGTGCCACCAGCGACATCTACGAGCAGTACTTC. Its translation: CATSDIYEQYF.

On this clonotype itself: This may be a read error: a much more frequent sequence differs by one nucleotide. The chain couples TRBV7-2 to TRBJ2-2; 7 bases line up with TRBD2. The CDR3 totals 15 residues. From germline, CDR1 is SGHTA and CDR2 FQGNSA. This chain's CDR3 is CASSLLWAGSGELLF. CDR3 nucleotide sequence: TGTGCCAGCAGCTTACTCTGGGCGGGAAGCGGGGAGCTGCTTTTT.

This clonotype was observed at least ten times. The chain is built from TRBV3-1 and TRBJ1-1; TRBD1 might be the D (5 bases). Trimming removed 0 bases at V and 4 bases at J, with 12 bases between. CDR1 LGHDT and CDR2 YNNKEL come from the germline V gene (reference sequence). The CDR3 sequence is 15 residues long. The CDR3 is CASSQDWGVITEAFF. The CDR3, as DNA: TGTGCCAGCAGCCAAGATTGGGGCGTTATCACTGAAGCTTTCTTT.

This sequence joins TRBV11-2 and TRBJ2-5; D call uncertain. Trimming removed 3 bases from V and 5 bases from J, with 13 bases in between. The V gene's germline CDR1 is SGHAT and CDR2 FQNNGV. The CDR3 has 14 residues. CDR3 DNA: TGTGCCAGCAGCTTCTCTGGGTATACGGAGACCCAGTACTTC. Protein sequence: CASSFSGYTETQYF.